This entry describes one T cell receptor beta chain. As yet, its antigen is unknown. Time point given: week 35, safety follow-up. Vaccination comprised doses that each held 300 ug of mutant IDH1 20-mer peptide, plus topical imiquimod. Newly diagnosed WHO grade 3 or 4 IDH1-mutant, ATRX-lost astrocytomas were identified in the donors. Sequencing used immunoSEQ multiplex PCR; TCRdb keeps in-frame clones, though not all of them. The sample has about 44,000 clones, approximately 81% seen once. This specimen comes from a study of a mutant IDH1 vaccine in newly diagnosed glioma. Across the whole study: Beginning 4-6 weeks after radiotherapy alone, or with temozolomide cycles, vaccination took place. Patients got radiotherapy, temozolomide, or both beforehand, and most got both.

Trimming removed 2 bases from V and 8 bases from J, with 9 bases in between. The CDR3 has 12 residues. Germline CDR1 is LNHDA and CDR2 is SQIVND (reference sequence). The V gene is TRBV19, the J gene TRBJ1-1; D ambiguous. The sequence was collected from a woman aged 40 to 50 with glioma. Some clones in this sample may be carry-over from other donors' samples. Sequencing was performed on PBMCs, taken from a glioma patient whose treatment included an IDH1 peptide vaccine. CDR3 loop: CASSIFGKEAFF. CDR3 in DNA: TGTGCCAGTAGTATATTCGGGAAGGAAGCTTTCTTT. Full variable domain (rest looked up from reference TRBV19 and TRBJ1-1): DGGITQSPKYLFRKEGQNVTLSCEQNLNHDAMYWYRQDPGQGLRLIYYSQIVNDFQKGDIAEGYSVSREKKESFPLTVTSAQKNPTAFYLCASSIFGKEAFFGQGTRLTVV.